This TCR beta chain was sequenced for a study of metastatic and nonmetastatic thyroid tumors. The overall study: From malignant and benign thyroid patients, repertoires in blood and in tumor or nodule tissue were compared. Study-level points and caveats: According to reports, the diversity of TCR beta was significantly higher in malignant thyroid tumors than in benign nodules, and this held in both blood and tumor samples.

Among the patients, none had received any treatment before thyroid surgery. TCRdb re-called the PCR reads through MiXCR. The sample yields 17,000 or so clones, less than 30% seen once. The CDR3 runs 12 residues. Germline lookup yields CDR1 MDHEN and CDR2 SYDVKM. V was trimmed by 7 bases and J by 6 bases, leaving 13 bases between them. This clone has just a few counts. Its target is not known. This TCR was sampled from a female donor with papillary thyroid cancer or a benign thyroid nodule (not recorded which). Some clones in this sample may be carry-over from other donors' samples. The V and J genes are TRBV28 and TRBJ2-7; D possibly corresponds to TRBD2 (6 bases). Sequencing was performed on adjacent normal tissue. CDR3 nucleotides: TGTGCCAGCAAGTTTGGAGGGTTCGAGCAGTACTTC. Translation gives CASKFGGFEQYF.